The T cell receptor (beta chain) described here comes from a study of blood T cell repertoires in COVID-19 (dated by TCRdb to 2018 to 2021). Regarding the study in general: Collaborator samples came from the United States, Italy and Spain and covered acute and convalescent phases of COVID-19. The material from the prospective study consisted of cDNA or gDNA derived from T cells, B-cell-depleted T cells, or PBMCs. Subjects who had been exposed to COVID-19, were actively infected with it, or had recovered from it provided the deeply sampled blood TCRbeta repertoires that made up the dataset. The repertoires were released in a freely available public database intended as a resource for research on the immune response to SARS-CoV-2. The samples were drawn from two sources: the first 160 participants of the ongoing ImmuneRACE study, and 1,000 to 1,500 subjects contributed by 6 global collaborators. A de-identified subject ID, COVID-19 status, age in years and sex were almost always included in the sample metadata. HLA class I and class II types, where available, came from metadata supplied by the sample provider rather than from assay-based typing. Here is what the overall study found, with its caveats: How much clinical and demographic metadata was included differed by source and by participant, and the metadata was provided uncurated.

A second Seattle source provided samples from volunteer blood donors who had recovered from COVID-19. Each collaborating institution followed its own protocols to collect whole blood in K2EDTA tubes. For TCRbeta analysis, collaborators shipped samples in one of three forms: frozen whole blood, isolated PBMCs, or DNA extracted from either of those sample types. V loses 6 bases of germline sequence and J loses 1 base, and the interval between the two ends is 18 bases. The germline V gene supplies CDR1 SGHTA and CDR2 FQGTGA. Reading from cysteine to phenylalanine, the CDR3 counts 17 amino acids. Just the 51-base CDR3 DNA is kept, in frame starting at base 1. The immunoSEQ Assay, a bias-controlled multiplex PCR, was used to amplify TCRbeta CDR3 regions from genomic DNA. The original methods were these. Within the assay, amplification of reference gene primers was used to estimate how many nucleated cells each sample contained. To quantify the absolute abundance of each unique TCRbeta CDR3 rearrangement, sequence reads were collapsed and filtered. For each sample, productive Simpson clonality was calculated as the square root of Simpson's diversity index over productive rearrangements. Drawn from immuneACCESS, this table holds only the in-frame rearrangements with V and J called that TCRdb kept. Clones are partly lost; checked studies trace under half to an unresolved V gene and leave the rest unexplained. That table supplies the V and J calls and clone size; D and trimming were determined from the DNA. Within this sample are roughly 150,000 clones, with 70% to 85% of them counted one time only. The ten largest account for about a tenth of the sample.

This clone was found a few times. Its target antigen remains unknown. No qualities accompany the bases; no much larger clone lies one base away. This receptor chain uses TRBV7-3 and TRBJ2-2, with the D segment identity uncertain. This receptor was taken from a man in his fifties or sixties who had recovered from COVID-19. What was sequenced was peripheral blood. Read as DNA, the sequence is TGTGCCAGCAGTCCAGTCAGCGTCAGAGGGAACACCGGGGAGCTGTTTTTT. This encodes CASSPVSVRGNTGELFF.